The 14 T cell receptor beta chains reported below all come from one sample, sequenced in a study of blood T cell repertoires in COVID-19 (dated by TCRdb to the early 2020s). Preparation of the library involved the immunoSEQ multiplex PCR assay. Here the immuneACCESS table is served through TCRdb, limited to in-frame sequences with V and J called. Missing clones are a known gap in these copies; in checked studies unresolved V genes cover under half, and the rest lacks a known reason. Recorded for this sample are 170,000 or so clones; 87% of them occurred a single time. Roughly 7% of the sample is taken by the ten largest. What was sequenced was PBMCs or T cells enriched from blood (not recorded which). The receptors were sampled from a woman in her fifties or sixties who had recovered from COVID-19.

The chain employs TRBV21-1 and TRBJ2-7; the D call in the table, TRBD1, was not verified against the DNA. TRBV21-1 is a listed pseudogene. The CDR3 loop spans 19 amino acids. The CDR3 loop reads CASSKEFRGTGTGDDEQYF. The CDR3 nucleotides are TGTGCCAGCAGCAAAGAGTTCCGGGGGACCGGGACAGGGGACGACGAGCAGTACTTC.

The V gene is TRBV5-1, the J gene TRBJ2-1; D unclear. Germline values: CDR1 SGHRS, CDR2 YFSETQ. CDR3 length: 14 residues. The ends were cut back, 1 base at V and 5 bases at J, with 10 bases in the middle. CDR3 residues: CASSLFAADNEQFF. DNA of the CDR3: TGCGCCAGCAGCTTGTTTGCCGCAGACAATGAGCAGTTCTTC.

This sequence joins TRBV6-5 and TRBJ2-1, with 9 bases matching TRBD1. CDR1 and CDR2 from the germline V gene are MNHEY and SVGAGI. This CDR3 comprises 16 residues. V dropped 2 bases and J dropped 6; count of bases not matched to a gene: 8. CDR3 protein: CASSYGGTGTFNEQFF. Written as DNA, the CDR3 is TGTGCCAGCAGTTACGGCGGGACAGGGACATTCAATGAGCAGTTCTTC.

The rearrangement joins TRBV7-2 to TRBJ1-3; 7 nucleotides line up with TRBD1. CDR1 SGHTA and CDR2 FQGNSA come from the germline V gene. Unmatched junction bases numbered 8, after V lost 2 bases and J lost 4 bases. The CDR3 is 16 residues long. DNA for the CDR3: TGTGCCAGCAGCTTAAGGGGGCAAGGCCTCGGAAACACCATATATTTT. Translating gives CASSLRGQGLGNTIYF.

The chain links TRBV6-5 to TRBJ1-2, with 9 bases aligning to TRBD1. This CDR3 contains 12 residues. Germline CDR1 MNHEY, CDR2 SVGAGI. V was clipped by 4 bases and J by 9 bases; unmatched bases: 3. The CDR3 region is CASSLTGGSYTF. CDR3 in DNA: TGTGCCAGCAGTTTGACAGGGGGGAGCTACACCTTC.

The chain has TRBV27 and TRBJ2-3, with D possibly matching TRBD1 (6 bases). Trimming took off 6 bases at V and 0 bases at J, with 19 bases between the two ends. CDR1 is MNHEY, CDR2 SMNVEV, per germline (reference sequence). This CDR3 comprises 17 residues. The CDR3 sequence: CASSPTGTSTSTDTQYF. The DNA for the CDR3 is TGTGCCAGCAGCCCCACCGGGACATCCACTAGCACAGATACGCAGTATTTT.

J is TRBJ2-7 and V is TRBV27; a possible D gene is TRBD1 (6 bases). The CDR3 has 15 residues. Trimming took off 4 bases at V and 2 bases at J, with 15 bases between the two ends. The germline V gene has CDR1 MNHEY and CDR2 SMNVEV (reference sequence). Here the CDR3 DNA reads TGTGCCAGCAGTTCCCCCGGGACAATAACCTACGAGCAGTACTTC. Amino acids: CASSSPGTITYEQYF.

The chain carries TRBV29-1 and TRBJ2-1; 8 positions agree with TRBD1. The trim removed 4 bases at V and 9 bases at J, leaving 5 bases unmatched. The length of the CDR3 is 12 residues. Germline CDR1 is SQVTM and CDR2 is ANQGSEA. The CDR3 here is CSVGRGLGEQFF. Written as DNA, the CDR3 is TGCAGCGTTGGCAGGGGGCTCGGTGAGCAGTTCTTC.

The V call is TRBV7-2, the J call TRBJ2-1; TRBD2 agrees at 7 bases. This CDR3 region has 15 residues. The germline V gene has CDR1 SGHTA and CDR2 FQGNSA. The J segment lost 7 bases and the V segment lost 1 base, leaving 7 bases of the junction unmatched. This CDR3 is CASSLVGGRRNEQFF. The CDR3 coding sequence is TGTGCCAGCAGCTTAGTAGGCGGGAGAAGGAATGAGCAGTTCTTC.

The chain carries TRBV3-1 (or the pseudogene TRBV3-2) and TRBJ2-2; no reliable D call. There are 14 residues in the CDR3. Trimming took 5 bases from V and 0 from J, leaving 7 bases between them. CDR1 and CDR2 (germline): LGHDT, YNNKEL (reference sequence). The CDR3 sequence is CASSLAANTGELFF. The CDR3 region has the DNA TGTGCCAGCAGCTTGGCGGCGAACACCGGGGAGCTGTTTTTT.

The CDR3 DNA reads as TGTGCCAGCAGTGGCCGGGACAGACCGAACACTGAAGCTTTCTTT. Protein product: CASSGRDRPNTEAFF. The genes are TRBV28 and TRBJ1-1; 7 bases are a match to TRBD1. The germline V gene encodes CDR1 MDHEN and CDR2 SYDVKM. The CDR3 extends over 15 amino acids. V was clipped by 5 bases and J by 1 base; unmatched bases: 7.

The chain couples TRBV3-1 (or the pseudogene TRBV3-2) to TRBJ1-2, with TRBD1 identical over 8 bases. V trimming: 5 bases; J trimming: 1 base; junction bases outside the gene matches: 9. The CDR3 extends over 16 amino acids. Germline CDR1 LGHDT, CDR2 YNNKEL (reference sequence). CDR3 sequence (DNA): TGTGCCAGCAGCTTAGGGGGACAGGATCTTAACTATGGCTACACCTTC. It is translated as CASSLGGQDLNYGYTF.

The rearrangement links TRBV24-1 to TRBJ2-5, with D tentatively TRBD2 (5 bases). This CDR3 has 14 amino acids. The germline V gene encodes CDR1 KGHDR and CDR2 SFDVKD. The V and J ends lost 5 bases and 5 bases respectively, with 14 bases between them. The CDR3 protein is CATSASSSTETQYF. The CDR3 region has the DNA TGTGCCACCAGTGCGTCTAGCTCGACGGAGACCCAGTACTTC.

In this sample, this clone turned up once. CDR3 bases: TGTGCCAGCAGCCAAGCTGGAGCGACTGGCACAGATACGCAGTATTTT. This sequence encodes CASSQAGATGTDTQYF. The chain recombines TRBV3-1 (or the pseudogene TRBV3-2) with TRBJ2-3; D not resolved. Trimming took off 1 base at V and 1 base at J, with 12 bases between the two ends. From germline, CDR1 is LGHDT and CDR2 YNNKEL (reference sequence). The CDR3 runs to 16 residues.